These 12 T cell receptor beta chains were all obtained from the same sample, sequenced in a study of T cells after yellow fever vaccination. TCRdb reprocessed the 5' RACE reads via MiXCR and lists one record per CDR3 protein. The repertoire consists of just under 600,000 distinct CDR3 sequences, with roughly 12% occurring once and the leading ten covering over 11%. Sequences were derived from PBMCs, sampled on the day of the yellow fever booster vaccination. The receptors were gathered from a man aged 30 to 45 who received the YFV17D yellow fever vaccine.

This clonotype came up a few times. The chain recombines TRBV7-2 with TRBJ2-6; D ambiguous. The CDR3 covers 13 residues. From germline, CDR1 is SGHTA and CDR2 FQGNSA. V was shortened by 10 bases and J by 0 bases, with 7 bases between the two germline ends. The chain's CDR3 is CATSLSGANVLTF. The CDR3 DNA is TGTGCCACCTCCCTCTCTGGGGCCAACGTCCTGACTTTC. Complete variable domain (other parts from reference TRBV7-2 and TRBJ2-6): GAGVSQSPSNKVTEKGKDVELRCDPISGHTALYWYRQSLGQGLEFLIYFQGNSAPDKSGLPSDRFSAERTGGSVSTLTIQRTQQEDSAVYLCATSLSGANVLTFGAGSRLTVL.

This clonotype was picked up a small number of times. The junction does not match germline at one end; this may be a read error. The V and J genes are TRBV28 and TRBJ2-1; D ambiguous. The CDR3 spans 11 residues. Germline V gene data show CDR1 as MDHEN and CDR2 as SYDVKM. The CDR3 DNA reads as TGTGCCAGCAGGTCTCCGGGCCAGCAAATCTTC. It yields the protein CASRSPGQQIF.

This clonotype occurred many times. The V call is TRBV12-3 or TRBV12-4, the J call TRBJ2-1; D is uncertain. CDR3 length: 11 residues. Deletions cut 3 bases from V and 10 bases from J, with 7 bases between. DNA of the CDR3: TGTGCCAGCAGTTTCGGACGCGAGCAGTTCTTC. Translated, it gives CASSFGREQFF.

In its sample, this clonotype was seen a few times. The chain uses TRBV20-1 and TRBJ2-6; no clear D. The V gene's germline CDR1 is DFQATT and CDR2 SNEGSKA (reference sequence). The CDR3 has 13 residues. The V end lost 4 bases, the J end lost 3 bases, and 7 bases lay between the germline ends. The CDR3 protein is CSATAGGANVLTF. The CDR3 DNA is TGCAGTGCTACCGCAGGTGGGGCCAACGTCCTGACTTTC.

This rearrangement joins TRBV10-3 to TRBJ2-1, with 16 bases identical to TRBD2. The CDR3 length is 18 residues. With 10 bases clipped from V and 0 bases from J, the junction kept 9 bases outside the gene matches. Germline lookup yields CDR1 ENHRY and CDR2 SYGVKD. The chain's CDR3 is CATVPGLAGGSSYNEQFF. DNA of the CDR3: TGTGCCACCGTCCCGGGACTAGCGGGAGGGAGCTCCTACAATGAGCAGTTCTTC.

This clonotype was observed a handful of times. The chain joins TRBV5-1 to TRBJ1-6; a possible D gene is TRBD1 (5 bases). V was trimmed by 0 bases and J by 9 bases, leaving 7 bases between them. The CDR3 has 13 residues. Germline loops: CDR1 SGHRS, CDR2 YFSETQ. CDR3 protein: CASSLGGGSPLHF. In DNA, the CDR3 is TGCGCCAGCAGCTTGGGGGGGGGTTCACCCCTCCACTTT.

This clonotype occurred a few times. CDR3 DNA: TGCGCCAGCAGCTTAGGGTTGTACACCACGAACACTGAAGCTTTCTTT. Residues: CASSLGLYTTNTEAFF. The chain is built from TRBV5-1 and TRBJ1-1; no definite D call. With 2 bases removed from V and 1 base from J, the gap between germline ends came to 15 bases. The CDR3 extends over 16 amino acids. Germline V gene data show CDR1 as SGHRS and CDR2 as YFSETQ.

The chain combines TRBV5-1 with TRBJ2-7, with D unresolved. Germline V gene data show CDR1 as SGHRS and CDR2 as YFSETQ. V was shortened by 4 bases and J by 3 bases, with 11 bases between the two germline ends. The CDR3 loop spans 13 amino acids. CDR3 sequence reads: CASSPLGYYEQYF. The CDR3 bases are TGCGCCAGCAGCCCCCTTGGTTACTACGAGCAGTACTTC.

The gene calls are TRBV4-3 and TRBJ2-7; 14 bases are shared with TRBD2. V dropped 3 bases and J dropped 2; count of bases not matched to a gene: 9. CDR1 and CDR2 from the germline V gene are LGHNA and YSLEER. This CDR3 spans 18 amino acids. The CDR3 nucleotides are TGCGCCAGCAGCCACCTTACCGGGACTAGCGGGAGCCCCTACGAGCAGTACTTC. It translates to CASSHLTGTSGSPYEQYF.

This clonotype was observed a few times. V gene TRBV27 combines with J gene TRBJ2-3, with TRBD1 matching 8 bases. Unmatched junction bases numbered 8, after V lost 5 bases and J lost 4 bases. Germline assignment: CDR1 MNHEY and CDR2 SMNVEV (reference sequence). The CDR3 has 15 residues. The CDR3 loop reads CASSRGTGEPDTQYF. The CDR3 DNA follows: TGTGCCAGCAGTCGGGGGACAGGAGAGCCAGATACGCAGTATTTT.

This clonotype occurred a few times. As DNA, the CDR3 is TGCGCCAGCAGCTTTGACAGGGTTCGGTATGGCTACACCTTC. It specifies CASSFDRVRYGYTF. The chain links TRBV5-1 to TRBJ1-2; TRBD1 agrees at 7 bases. This CDR3 has 14 amino acids. CDR1 and CDR2 (germline): SGHRS, YFSETQ. J lost 5 bases, V lost 2 bases, and 6 bases had no gene match.

The chain links TRBV24-1 to TRBJ2-5; tentative D call: TRBD1 (6 bases). CDR1 and CDR2 from the germline V gene are KGHDR and SFDVKD. CDR3 length: 14 amino acids. Trimming removed 4 bases at V and 5 bases at J, with 13 bases between. CDR3 sequence reads: CATSDSQGYETQYF. The CDR3 DNA reads as TGTGCCACCAGTGACTCTCAGGGGTACGAGACCCAGTACTTC.